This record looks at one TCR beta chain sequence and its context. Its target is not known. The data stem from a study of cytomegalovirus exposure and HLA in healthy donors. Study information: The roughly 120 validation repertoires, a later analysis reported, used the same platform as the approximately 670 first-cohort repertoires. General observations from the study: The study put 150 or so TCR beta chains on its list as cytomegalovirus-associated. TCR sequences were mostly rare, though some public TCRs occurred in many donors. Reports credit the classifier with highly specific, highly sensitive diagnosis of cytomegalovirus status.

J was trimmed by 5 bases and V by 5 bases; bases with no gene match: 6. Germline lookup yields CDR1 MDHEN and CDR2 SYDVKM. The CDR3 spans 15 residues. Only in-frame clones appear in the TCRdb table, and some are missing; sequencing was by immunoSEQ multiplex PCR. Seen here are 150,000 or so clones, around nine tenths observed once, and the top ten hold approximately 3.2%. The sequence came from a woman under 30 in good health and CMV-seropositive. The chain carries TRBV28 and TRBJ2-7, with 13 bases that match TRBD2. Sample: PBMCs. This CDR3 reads CASSGGTSGMDEQYF. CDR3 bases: TGTGCCAGCAGTGGCGGGACTAGCGGGATGGACGAGCAGTACTTC.